This T cell receptor (beta chain) was documented in a study of T cell clones after liver transplantation. The V gene lost 5 bases and the J gene lost 5 bases, with 15 bases spanning the gap. The CDR3 spans 13 residues. Per the germline V gene, CDR1 is SQVTM and CDR2 is ANQGSEA. Generated by immunoSEQ multiplex PCR, the TCRdb table keeps only in-frame clones and is missing some. The table includes around 110,000 clones, approximately 90% detected once. Here the sequenced sample was CD4+ T cells from blood, taken 12 months after liver transplant. The chain joins TRBV29-1 to TRBJ2-5; D may be TRBD1 or TRBD2 (5 bases each). This sequence was found in a human patient who received a liver transplant. T cells may partly derive from the graft donor. The CDR3 sequence is CSVYQGVVETQYF. CDR3 sequence (DNA): TGCAGCGTTTATCAGGGAGTCGTGGAGACCCAGTACTTC.